This is a list of T cell receptor beta chains from one sample in a study of blood T cell repertoires in COVID-19. Only in-frame clones appear in the TCRdb table, and some are missing; sequencing was by immunoSEQ multiplex PCR. The sample lists 250,000 to 300,000 clones; about 86% were seen once. The sample was peripheral blood. These receptors were obtained from an older woman with active or convalescent COVID-19. CDR3s include the opening cysteine and the closing phenylalanine or tryptophan. The order of the fields is D gene, clone size, J gene, V gene, CDR3 protein, CDR3 DNA. The D gene is left open where the match is weak. Size values are once, few and many counts, or a class for expanded clones, and some rows have none.

D gene: TRBD2; clone size: -; J gene: TRBJ2-1; V gene: TRBV9; CDR3 protein: CASSVVGSGGSNEQFF; CDR3 DNA: TGTGCCAGCAGCGTAGTGGGGAGCGGGGGGAGTAATGAGCAGTTCTTC
D gene: TRBD1; clone size: -; J gene: TRBJ1-2; V gene: TRBV4-1; CDR3 protein: CASSQDRDRGNGYTF; CDR3 DNA: TGCGCCAGCAGCCAAGACCGGGACAGGGGTAACGGCTACACCTTC
D gene: -; clone size: -; J gene: TRBJ2-2; V gene: TRBV19; CDR3 protein: CASRSGLAGELFF; CDR3 DNA: TGTGCCAGTAGATCGGGGTTGGCCGGGGAGCTGTTTTTT
D gene: -; clone size: -; J gene: TRBJ1-1; V gene: TRBV9; CDR3 protein: CASSVSAVTEAFF; CDR3 DNA: TGTGCCAGCAGCGTATCTGCGGTGACTGAAGCTTTCTTT
D gene: -; clone size: -; J gene: TRBJ2-5; V gene: TRBV11-2; CDR3 protein: CASSLGVGPQETQYF; CDR3 DNA: TGTGCCAGCAGCTTAGGGGTGGGCCCCCAAGAGACCCAGTACTTC
D gene: TRBD2; clone size: once; J gene: TRBJ2-3; V gene: TRBV11-2; CDR3 protein: CASTSSGLAGDTQYF; CDR3 DNA: TGTGCCAGCACCTCTTCGGGACTAGCGGGGGATACGCAGTATTTT
D gene: -; clone size: -; J gene: TRBJ2-1; V gene: TRBV5-6; CDR3 protein: CASSLGQLHEQFF; CDR3 DNA: TGTGCCAGCAGCTTGGGACAGCTCCATGAGCAGTTCTTC
D gene: TRBD1; clone size: -; J gene: TRBJ1-2; V gene: TRBV18; CDR3 protein: CASSPGQGFGTF; CDR3 DNA: TGTGCCAGCTCACCGGGACAGGGGTTTGGAACCTTC
D gene: -; clone size: -; J gene: TRBJ1-4; V gene: TRBV2; CDR3 protein: CASSQNGAPGGEKLFF; CDR3 DNA: TGTGCCAGCAGTCAAAACGGAGCTCCCGGCGGGGAAAAACTGTTTTTT
D gene: TRBD1; clone size: -; J gene: TRBJ1-3; V gene: TRBV19; CDR3 protein: CASSITGGSGNTIYF; CDR3 DNA: TGTGCCAGTAGTATAACAGGGGGCTCTGGAAACACCATATATTTT
D gene: -; clone size: -; J gene: TRBJ1-4; V gene: TRBV7-6; CDR3 protein: CASSYRTGTTNEKLFF; CDR3 DNA: TGTGCCAGCAGTTACCGGACGGGGACAACTAATGAAAAACTGTTTTTT
D gene: -; clone size: -; J gene: TRBJ1-2; V gene: TRBV6-5; CDR3 protein: CASSYLYGGSGYTF; CDR3 DNA: TGTGCCAGCAGTTACTTGTATGGAGGGAGTGGCTACACCTTC
D gene: -; clone size: -; J gene: TRBJ2-1; V gene: TRBV9; CDR3 protein: CASSVMELAEQFF; CDR3 DNA: TGTGCCAGCAGCGTAATGGAGCTAGCGGAGCAGTTCTTC
D gene: -; clone size: -; J gene: TRBJ1-2; V gene: TRBV6-6; CDR3 protein: CASSYREALYGYTF; CDR3 DNA: TGTGCCAGCAGTTACCGGGAGGCCCTATATGGCTACACCTTC
D gene: -; clone size: -; J gene: TRBJ1-1; V gene: TRBV18; CDR3 protein: CASSPVLGSGGVNTEAFF; CDR3 DNA: TGTGCCAGCTCACCGGTATTGGGGTCCGGCGGGGTGAACACTGAAGCTTTCTTT
D gene: -; clone size: -; J gene: TRBJ2-1; V gene: TRBV14; CDR3 protein: CASSQWESSYNEQFF; CDR3 DNA: TGTGCCAGCAGCCAGTGGGAGAGCTCCTACAATGAGCAGTTCTTC
D gene: -; clone size: -; J gene: TRBJ2-1; V gene: TRBV19; CDR3 protein: CASSPLQGAPPFF; CDR3 DNA: TGTGCCAGTAGTCCCCTACAGGGCGCTCCCCCGTTCTTC
D gene: -; clone size: few; J gene: TRBJ1-1; V gene: TRBV18; CDR3 protein: CASSPKESAGQAFF; CDR3 DNA: TGTGCCAGCTCACCAAAGGAATCGGCAGGGCAAGCTTTCTTT
D gene: -; clone size: once; J gene: TRBJ1-1; V gene: TRBV6-4; CDR3 protein: CASSDWADTEAFF; CDR3 DNA: TGTGCCAGCAGTGACTGGGCAGACACTGAAGCTTTCTTT
D gene: TRBD1; clone size: -; J gene: TRBJ1-3; V gene: TRBV3-1/TRBV3-2; CDR3 protein: CASSQDEGQWTIYF; CDR3 DNA: TGTGCCAGCAGCCAAGATGAGGGACAGTGGACCATATATTTT
D gene: TRBD1; clone size: many; J gene: TRBJ2-1; V gene: TRBV10-1; CDR3 protein: CASSDFRGPYNEQFF; CDR3 DNA: TGCGCCAGCAGTGATTTCAGGGGGCCGTACAATGAGCAGTTCTTC
D gene: -; clone size: -; J gene: TRBJ2-2; V gene: TRBV19; CDR3 protein: CASSISVGHQSF; CDR3 DNA: TGTGCCAGTAGTATAAGTGTGGGACATCAGTCTTTT
D gene: -; clone size: -; J gene: TRBJ2-4; V gene: TRBV5-6; CDR3 protein: CASSLFLAKNIQYF; CDR3 DNA: TGTGCCAGCAGCTTGTTCCTAGCCAAAAACATTCAGTACTTC
D gene: -; clone size: -; J gene: TRBJ2-7; V gene: TRBV19; CDR3 protein: CARRGFEQYF; CDR3 DNA: TGTGCCCGCAGGGGTTTCGAGCAGTACTTC
D gene: -; clone size: -; J gene: TRBJ1-4; V gene: TRBV19; CDR3 protein: CASTQRANEKLFF; CDR3 DNA: TGTGCCAGTACCCAGAGGGCTAATGAAAAACTGTTTTTT
D gene: -; clone size: -; J gene: TRBJ1-6; V gene: TRBV5-6; CDR3 protein: CASSLGQNYNSPLHF; CDR3 DNA: TGTGCCAGCAGCTTGGGGCAGAATTATAATTCACCCCTCCACTTT
D gene: TRBD1; clone size: -; J gene: TRBJ2-2; V gene: TRBV10-1; CDR3 protein: CASSTWTGNTGELFF; CDR3 DNA: TGCGCCAGCAGTACATGGACAGGGAACACCGGGGAGCTGTTTTTT
D gene: TRBD1; clone size: -; J gene: TRBJ2-3; V gene: TRBV10-3; CDR3 protein: CAISAKGAQLDTQYF; CDR3 DNA: TGTGCCATCAGTGCCAAGGGGGCGCAGTTGGATACGCAGTATTTT
D gene: -; clone size: -; J gene: TRBJ1-1; V gene: TRBV12-3/TRBV12-4; CDR3 protein: CASSFAGNTEAFF; CDR3 DNA: TGTGCCAGCAGTTTTGCAGGGAACACTGAAGCTTTCTTT
D gene: TRBD1; clone size: -; J gene: TRBJ1-6; V gene: TRBV7-2; CDR3 protein: CASSLYTGEDSPLHF; CDR3 DNA: TGTGCCAGCAGCTTATATACAGGGGAGGATTCACCCCTCCACTTT
D gene: TRBD1; clone size: -; J gene: TRBJ1-2; V gene: TRBV7-9; CDR3 protein: CASSLRQGNYGYTF; CDR3 DNA: TGTGCCAGCAGCTTAAGACAGGGAAACTATGGCTACACCTTC
D gene: -; clone size: -; J gene: TRBJ1-1; V gene: TRBV9; CDR3 protein: CASSSSQGSNTEAFF; CDR3 DNA: TGTGCCAGCAGCTCTTCACAGGGCTCAAACACTGAAGCTTTCTTT
D gene: TRBD1; clone size: few; J gene: TRBJ2-7; V gene: TRBV20-1; CDR3 protein: CSAIDRALYEQYF; CDR3 DNA: TGCAGTGCTATTGACAGGGCCCTCTACGAGCAGTACTTC
D gene: TRBD2; clone size: once; J gene: TRBJ2-3; V gene: TRBV24-1; CDR3 protein: CATSDLGRGGTDTQYF; CDR3 DNA: TGTGCCACCAGTGATTTGGGGAGGGGAGGCACAGATACGCAGTATTTT
D gene: -; clone size: -; J gene: TRBJ2-7; V gene: TRBV9; CDR3 protein: CASSVEWVAQGTGEQYF; CDR3 DNA: TGTGCCAGCAGCGTAGAGTGGGTGGCTCAGGGCACCGGCGAGCAGTACTTC
D gene: -; clone size: -; J gene: TRBJ1-1; V gene: TRBV10-1; CDR3 protein: CASSDRMNTEAFF; CDR3 DNA: TGCGCCAGCAGTGACAGGATGAACACTGAAGCTTTCTTT
D gene: TRBD2; clone size: -; J gene: TRBJ2-5; V gene: TRBV5-4; CDR3 protein: CASSLDLAGQQETQYF; CDR3 DNA: TGTGCCAGCAGCTTGGACCTAGCGGGGCAACAAGAGACCCAGTACTTC